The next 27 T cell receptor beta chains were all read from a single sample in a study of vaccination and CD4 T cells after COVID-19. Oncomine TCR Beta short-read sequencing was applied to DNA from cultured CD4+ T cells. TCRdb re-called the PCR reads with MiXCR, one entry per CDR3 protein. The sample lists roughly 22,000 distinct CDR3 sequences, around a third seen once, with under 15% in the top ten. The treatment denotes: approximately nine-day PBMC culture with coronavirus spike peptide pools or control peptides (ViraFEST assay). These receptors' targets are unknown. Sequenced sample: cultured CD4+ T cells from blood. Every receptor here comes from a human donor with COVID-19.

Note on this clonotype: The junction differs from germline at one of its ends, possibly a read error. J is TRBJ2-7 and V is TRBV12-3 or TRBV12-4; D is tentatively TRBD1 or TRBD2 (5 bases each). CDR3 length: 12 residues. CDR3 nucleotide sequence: TGTGCCAGCAGTTTGGAGTGGGGACCCGCAAACTTC. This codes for CASSLEWGPANF.

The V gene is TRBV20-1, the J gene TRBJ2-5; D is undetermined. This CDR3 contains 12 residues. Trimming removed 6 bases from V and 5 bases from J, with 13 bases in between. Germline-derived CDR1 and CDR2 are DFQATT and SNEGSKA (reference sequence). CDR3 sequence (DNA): TGCAGTGCCCCCGGCCCAGTCGAGACCCAGTACTTC. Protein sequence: CSAPGPVETQYF.

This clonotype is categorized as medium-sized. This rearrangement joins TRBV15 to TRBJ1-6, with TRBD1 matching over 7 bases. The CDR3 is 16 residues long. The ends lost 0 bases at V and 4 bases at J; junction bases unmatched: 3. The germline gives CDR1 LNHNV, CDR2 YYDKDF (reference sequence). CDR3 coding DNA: TGTGCCACCAGCAGAGAGCAGACAGGGTATAATTCACCCCTCCACTTT. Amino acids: CATSREQTGYNSPLHF.

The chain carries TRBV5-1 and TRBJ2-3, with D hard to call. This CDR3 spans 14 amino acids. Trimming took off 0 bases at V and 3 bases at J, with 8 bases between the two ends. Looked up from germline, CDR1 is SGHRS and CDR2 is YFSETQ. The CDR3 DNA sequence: TGCGCCAGCAGCTTGGCCGCATTTACAGATACGCAGTATTTT. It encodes CASSLAAFTDTQYF.

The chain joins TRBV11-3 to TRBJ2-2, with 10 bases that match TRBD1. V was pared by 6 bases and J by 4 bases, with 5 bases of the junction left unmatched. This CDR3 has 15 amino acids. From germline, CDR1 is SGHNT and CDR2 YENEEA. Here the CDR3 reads CASSRQGAGTGELFF. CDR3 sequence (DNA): TGTGCCAGCAGTAGACAGGGGGCGGGCACCGGGGAGCTGTTTTTT.

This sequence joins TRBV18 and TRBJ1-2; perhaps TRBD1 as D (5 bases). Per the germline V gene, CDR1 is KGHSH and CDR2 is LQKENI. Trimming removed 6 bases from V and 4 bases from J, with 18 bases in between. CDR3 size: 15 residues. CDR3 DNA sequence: TGTGCCAGCTCGTCCGGGGGGATGCAAGGCTATGGCTACACCTTC. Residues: CASSSGGMQGYGYTF.

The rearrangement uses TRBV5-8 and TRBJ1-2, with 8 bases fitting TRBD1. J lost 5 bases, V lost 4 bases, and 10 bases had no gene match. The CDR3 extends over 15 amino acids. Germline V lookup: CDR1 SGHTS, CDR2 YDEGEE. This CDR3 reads CASSAAGTGLYGYTF. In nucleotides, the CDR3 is TGTGCCAGCAGCGCGGCCGGGACAGGTCTTTATGGCTACACCTTC.

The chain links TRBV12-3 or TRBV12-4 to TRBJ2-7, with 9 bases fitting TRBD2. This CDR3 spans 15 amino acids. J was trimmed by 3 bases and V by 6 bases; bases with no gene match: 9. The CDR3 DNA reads TGTGCCAGCAGCCCTGCTCTAGCGGGGCACTACGAGCAGTACTTC. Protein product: CASSPALAGHYEQYF.

CDR3 coding DNA: TGTGCCAGCAGTCCCAGGTACAAATCTGGCTACACCTTC. Its protein is CASSPRYKSGYTF. The rearrangement uses TRBV27 and TRBJ1-2; no reliable D call. The CDR3 sequence is 13 residues long. Trimming took off 5 bases at V and 7 bases at J, with 14 bases between the two ends. Germline values: CDR1 MNHEY, CDR2 SMNVEV (reference sequence).

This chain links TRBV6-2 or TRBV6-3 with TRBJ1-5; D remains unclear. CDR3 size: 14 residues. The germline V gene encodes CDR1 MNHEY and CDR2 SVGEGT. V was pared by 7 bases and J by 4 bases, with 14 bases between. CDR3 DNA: TGTGCCAGCACGGAGGGTCACTGGAATCAGCCCCAGCATTTT. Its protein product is CASTEGHWNQPQHF.

The CDR3, as DNA: TGCGCCAGCAGCTTGGCCAGGGAAAACGAGCAGTACTTC. Protein sequence: CASSLARENEQYF. V and J are TRBV5-1 and TRBJ2-7; tentatively, D is TRBD1 (5 bases). V lost 0 bases, J lost 5 bases, and 9 bases lay in between. The germline CDR1 and CDR2 sequences are SGHRS and YFSETQ. The CDR3 covers 13 residues.

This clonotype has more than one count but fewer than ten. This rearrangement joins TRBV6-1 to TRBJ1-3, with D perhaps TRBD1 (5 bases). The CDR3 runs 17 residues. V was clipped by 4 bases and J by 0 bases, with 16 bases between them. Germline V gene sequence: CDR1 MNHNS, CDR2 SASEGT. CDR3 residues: CASSGVGVGLSGNTIYF. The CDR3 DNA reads TGTGCCAGCAGTGGGGTAGGGGTAGGACTCTCTGGAAACACCATATATTTT.

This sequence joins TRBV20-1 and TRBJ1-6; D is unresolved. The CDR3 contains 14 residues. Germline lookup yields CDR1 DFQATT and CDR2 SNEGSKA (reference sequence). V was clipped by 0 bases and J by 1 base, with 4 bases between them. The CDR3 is CSAREGSYNSPLHF. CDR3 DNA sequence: TGCAGTGCTAGAGAGGGATCCTATAATTCACCCCTCCACTTT.

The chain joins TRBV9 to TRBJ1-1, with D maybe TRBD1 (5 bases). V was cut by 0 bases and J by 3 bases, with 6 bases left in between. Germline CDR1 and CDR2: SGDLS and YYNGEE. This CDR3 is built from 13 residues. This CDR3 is CASSVGGYTEAFF. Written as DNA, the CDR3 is TGTGCCAGCAGCGTAGGGGGCTACACTGAAGCTTTCTTT.

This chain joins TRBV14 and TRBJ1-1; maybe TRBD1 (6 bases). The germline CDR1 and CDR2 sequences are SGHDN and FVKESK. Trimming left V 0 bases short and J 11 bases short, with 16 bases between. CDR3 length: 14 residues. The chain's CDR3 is CASSQDMGGRGAFF. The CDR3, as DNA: TGTGCCAGCAGCCAAGATATGGGGGGGCGAGGGGCTTTCTTT.

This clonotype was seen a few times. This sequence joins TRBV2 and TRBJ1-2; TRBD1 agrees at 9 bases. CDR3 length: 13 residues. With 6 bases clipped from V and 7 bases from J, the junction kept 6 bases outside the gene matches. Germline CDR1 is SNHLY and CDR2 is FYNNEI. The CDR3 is CASRGQGYRGYTF. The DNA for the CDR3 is TGTGCCAGCAGGGGACAGGGATATCGTGGCTACACCTTC.

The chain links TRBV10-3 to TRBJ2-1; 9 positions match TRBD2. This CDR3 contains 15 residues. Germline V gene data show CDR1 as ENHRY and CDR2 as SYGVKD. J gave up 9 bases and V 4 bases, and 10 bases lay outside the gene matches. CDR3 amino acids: CAISAVGGGASEQFF. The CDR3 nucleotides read TGTGCCATCAGTGCAGTCGGCGGGGGGGCATCTGAGCAGTTCTTC.

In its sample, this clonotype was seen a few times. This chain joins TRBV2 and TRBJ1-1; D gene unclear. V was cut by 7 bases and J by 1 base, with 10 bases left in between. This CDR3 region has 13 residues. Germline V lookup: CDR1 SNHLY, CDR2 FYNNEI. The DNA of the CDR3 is TGTGCCAGCAATTCAGAAGGGAACACTGAAGCTTTCTTT. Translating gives CASNSEGNTEAFF.

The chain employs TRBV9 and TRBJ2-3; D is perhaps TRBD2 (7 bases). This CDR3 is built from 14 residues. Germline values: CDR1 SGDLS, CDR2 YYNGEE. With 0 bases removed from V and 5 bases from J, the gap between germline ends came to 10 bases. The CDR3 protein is CASSVDGGQDTQYF. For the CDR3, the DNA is TGTGCCAGCAGCGTAGACGGGGGGCAAGATACGCAGTATTTT. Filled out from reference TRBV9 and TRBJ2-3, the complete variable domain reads DSGVTQTPKHLITATGQRVTLRCSPRSGDLSVYWYQQSLDQGLQFLIQYYNGEERAKGNILERFSAQQFPDLHSELNLSSLELGDSALYFCASSVDGGQDTQYFGPGTRLTVL.

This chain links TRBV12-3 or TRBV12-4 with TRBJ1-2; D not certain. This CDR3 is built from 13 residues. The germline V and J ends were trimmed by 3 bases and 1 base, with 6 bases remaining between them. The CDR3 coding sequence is TGTGCCAGCAGTTTTAACAGTAACTATGGCTACACCTTC. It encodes CASSFNSNYGYTF.

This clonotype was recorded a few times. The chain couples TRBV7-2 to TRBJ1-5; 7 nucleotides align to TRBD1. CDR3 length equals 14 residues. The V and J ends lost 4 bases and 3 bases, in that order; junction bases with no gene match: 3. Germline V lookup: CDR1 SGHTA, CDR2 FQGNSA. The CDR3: CASSWGQLNQPQHF. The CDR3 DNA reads TGTGCCAGCAGCTGGGGACAGCTCAATCAGCCCCAGCATTTT. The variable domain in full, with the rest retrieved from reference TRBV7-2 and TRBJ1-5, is GAGVSQSPSNKVTEKGKDVELRCDPISGHTALYWYRQSLGQGLEFLIYFQGNSAPDKSGLPSDRFSAERTGGSVSTLTIQRTQQEDSAVYLCASSWGQLNQPQHFGDGTRLSIL.

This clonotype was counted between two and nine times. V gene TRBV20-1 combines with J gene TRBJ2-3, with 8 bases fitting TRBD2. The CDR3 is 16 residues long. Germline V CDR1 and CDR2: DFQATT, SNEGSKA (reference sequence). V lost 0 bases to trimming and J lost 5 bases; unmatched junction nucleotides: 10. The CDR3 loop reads CSARDGSGGQGDTQYF. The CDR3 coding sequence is TGCAGTGCTAGAGATGGGTCGGGGGGGCAGGGAGATACGCAGTATTTT.

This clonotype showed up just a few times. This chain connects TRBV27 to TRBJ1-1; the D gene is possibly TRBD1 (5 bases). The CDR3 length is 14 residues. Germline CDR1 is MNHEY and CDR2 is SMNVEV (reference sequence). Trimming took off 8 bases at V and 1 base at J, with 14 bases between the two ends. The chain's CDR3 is CASCLGGRNTEAFF. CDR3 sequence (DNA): TGTGCCAGCTGCCTTGGGGGGAGGAACACTGAAGCTTTCTTT.

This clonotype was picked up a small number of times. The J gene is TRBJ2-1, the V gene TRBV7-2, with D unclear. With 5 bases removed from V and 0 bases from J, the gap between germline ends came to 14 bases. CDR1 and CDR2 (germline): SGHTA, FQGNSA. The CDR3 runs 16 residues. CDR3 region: CASSGPGSSSYNEQFF. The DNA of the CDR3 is TGTGCCAGCAGCGGACCGGGCAGTAGCTCCTACAATGAGCAGTTCTTC.

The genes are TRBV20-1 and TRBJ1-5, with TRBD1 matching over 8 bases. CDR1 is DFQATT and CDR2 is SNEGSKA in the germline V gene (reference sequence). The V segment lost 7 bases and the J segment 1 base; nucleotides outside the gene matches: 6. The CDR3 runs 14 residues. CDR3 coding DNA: TGCAGTGTTCGGACAGGGCTCAGCAATCAGCCCCAGCATTTT. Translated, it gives CSVRTGLSNQPQHF.

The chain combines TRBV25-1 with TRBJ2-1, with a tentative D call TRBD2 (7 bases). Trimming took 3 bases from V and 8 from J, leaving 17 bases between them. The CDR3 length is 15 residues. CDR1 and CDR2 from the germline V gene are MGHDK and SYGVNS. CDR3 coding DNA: TGTGCCAGCAGTGACTTTGGCGGGGGCCCGGATGAGCAGTTCTTC. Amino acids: CASSDFGGGPDEQFF. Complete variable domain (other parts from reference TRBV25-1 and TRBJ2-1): EADIYQTPRYLVIGTGKKITLECSQTMGHDKMYWYQQDPGMELHLIHYSYGVNSTEKGDLSSESTVSRIRTEHFPLTLESARPSHTSQYLCASSDFGGGPDEQFFGPGTRLTVL.

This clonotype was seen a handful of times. CDR3 bases: TGTGCCAGCAGCCGAGGACAGCCTAATGAAAAACTGTTTTTT. This gives the protein CASSRGQPNEKLFF. The chain couples TRBV7-2 to TRBJ1-4, with D perhaps matching TRBD1 (6 bases). V gave up 5 bases and J gave up 3 bases, with 10 bases separating them. Germline V CDR1 and CDR2: SGHTA, FQGNSA. This CDR3 is built from 14 residues.